The 12 T cell receptor beta chains below all came from one sample that was sequenced in a study of regulatory T cells in long-lasting Graves disease. Time point here: newly diagnosed GD, antithyroid drugs for less than 3 months. RNA isolated from PBMCs was used to make the TCR library. Construction of the TCR beta libraries employed iRepertoire HTBI primers in conjunction with Arm-PCR of CDR3 regions. Each CDR3 protein is one row after TCRdb ran MiXCR on the multiplex PCR reads. This sample has about 470,000 distinct CDR3 sequences; 15% occur once, and the top ten carry roughly a sixth. These data also featured in a second study, about T cells in Graves' hyperthyroidism and ophthalmopathy.

The sequencing used peripheral blood mononuclear cells (PBMCs), collected at new diagnosis, from a patient treated with antithyroid drugs. The receptors shown here come from a woman aged 25 to 39 with Graves disease.

This clonotype came up many times. The chain has TRBV15 and TRBJ2-1; TRBD2 aligns across 8 bases. CDR1 is LNHNV and CDR2 is YYDKDF in the germline V gene (reference sequence). The CDR3 is made up of 16 amino acids. Unmatched junction bases numbered 3, after V lost 1 base and J lost 1 base. The CDR3 here is CATSRAGTRSYNEQFF. In DNA, the CDR3 is TGTGCCACCAGCAGAGCAGGGACTAGGTCCTACAATGAGCAGTTCTTC.

The rearrangement uses TRBV3-1 and TRBJ2-2, with D tentatively TRBD1 (6 bases). This CDR3 region has 16 residues. Per the germline V gene, CDR1 is LGHDT and CDR2 is YNNKEL (reference sequence). The V and J ends lost 0 bases and 5 bases respectively, with 13 bases between them. The CDR3 DNA reads TGTGCCAGCAGCCAAGACGGCAGGGGCTTGACCGGGGAGCTGTTTTTT. Its translation is CASSQDGRGLTGELFF.

At least ten counts were recorded for this clonotype. The chain combines TRBV10-1 with TRBJ2-1; weak D call: TRBD2 (5 bases). The V end lost 0 bases, the J end lost 10 bases, and 16 bases lay between the germline ends. The CDR3 covers 15 residues. Germline V gives CDR1 WNHNN, CDR2 SYGVQD (reference sequence). DNA of the CDR3: TGCGCCAGCAGTGAGTCGACGGGTATACGGGAAGAGCAGTTCTTC. Protein sequence: CASSESTGIREEQFF.

This chain connects TRBV10-3 to TRBJ2-1; D possibly uses TRBD1 or TRBD2 (5 bases each). Trimming removed 10 bases from V and 0 bases from J, with 10 bases in between. Per germline, CDR1 ENHRY and CDR2 SYGVKD. The CDR3 sequence is 13 residues long. CDR3 bases: TGTGCCACTGAGGGGACCTCCTACAATGAGCAGTTCTTC. Protein: CATEGTSYNEQFF.

The sample holds a few counts of this clonotype. The chain carries TRBV7-9 and TRBJ2-7; tentatively, D is TRBD1 (6 bases). Between the trimmed V and J ends, which lost 3 bases and 0 bases, there was a span of 9 bases. The CDR3 length is 14 residues. CDR1 is SEHNR, CDR2 FQNEAQ, per germline (reference sequence). Here the CDR3 DNA reads TGTGCCAGCAGCTTTGGGACAAACTCCTACGAGCAGTACTTC. It specifies CASSFGTNSYEQYF.

The sample holds many counts of this clonotype. The rearrangement links TRBV20-1 to TRBJ2-7; 8 nucleotides line up with TRBD1. The CDR3 consists of 14 residues. J gave up 4 bases and V 0 bases, and 5 bases lay outside the gene matches. The V gene's germline CDR1 is DFQATT and CDR2 SNEGSKA (reference sequence). The CDR3 DNA sequence: TGCAGTGCTAGAGAACAGGGGGATTGGTACGAGCAGTACTTC. Translation: CSAREQGDWYEQYF.

Ten or more counts support this clonotype. The chain employs TRBV18 and TRBJ2-7, with TRBD2 matching over 8 bases. In germline, CDR1 is KGHSH, CDR2 LQKENI. V dropped 3 bases and J dropped 3; count of bases not matched to a gene: 7. CDR3 length: 15 residues. Here the CDR3 reads CASSPGGGDVYEQYF. In nucleotides, the CDR3 is TGTGCCAGCTCACCCGGGGGGGGAGACGTCTACGAGCAGTACTTC. The whole variable domain, remainder taken from reference TRBV18 and TRBJ2-7, is NAGVMQNPRHLVRRRGQEARLRCSPMKGHSHVYWYRQLPEEGLKFMVYLQKENIIDESGMPKERFSAEFPKEGPSILRIQQVVRGDSAAYFCASSPGGGDVYEQYFGPGTRLTVT.

This clonotype was recorded a few times. The V gene is TRBV19, the J gene TRBJ1-5; D is unresolved. Germline assignment: CDR1 LNHDA and CDR2 SQIVND (reference sequence). V was shortened by 3 bases and J by 6 bases, with 12 bases between the two germline ends. The CDR3 runs to 14 residues. The CDR3 reads CASSMFFLGQPQHF. CDR3 bases: TGTGCCAGTAGTATGTTTTTTCTTGGTCAGCCCCAGCATTTT.

This clonotype turned up a few times. The chain has TRBV6-2 or TRBV6-3 and TRBJ1-6, with 8 bases aligning to TRBD1. CDR3 size: 15 residues. V shed 5 bases and J 4 bases; nucleotides not matched to a gene: 4. CDR1 and CDR2 (germline): MNHEY, SVGEGT. CDR3 sequence reads: CASSKDRGYNSPLHF. In nucleotides, the CDR3 is TGTGCCAGCAGTAAAGACAGGGGATATAATTCACCCCTCCACTTT.

In its sample, this clonotype was seen many times. The V call is TRBV6-1, the J call TRBJ1-2; D uncertain. The V end lost 2 bases, the J end lost 6 bases, and 7 bases lay between the germline ends. This CDR3 comprises 12 residues. Germline CDR1 reads MNHNS; CDR2 reads SASEGT. The CDR3 DNA follows: TGTGCCAGCAGTGAAAACCTTGATGGCTACACCTTC. Its protein product is CASSENLDGYTF.

The chain combines TRBV24-1 with TRBJ2-1; D remains ambiguous. Trimming left V 4 bases short and J 7 bases short, with 13 bases between. This CDR3 is built from 14 residues. Germline CDR1 is KGHDR and CDR2 is SFDVKD. For the CDR3, the DNA is TGTGCCACCAGTGAAAATGCCTTGGGAAATGAGCAGTTCTTC. It yields the protein CATSENALGNEQFF.

This clonotype has more than one count but fewer than ten. The chain carries TRBV29-1 and TRBJ2-7; TRBD1 aligns across 8 bases. In germline, CDR1 is SQVTM, CDR2 ANQGSEA. The CDR3 totals 13 residues. The V segment lost 6 bases and the J segment 6 bases; nucleotides outside the gene matches: 10. The DNA for the CDR3 is TGCAGCGTCGGTACGGGACAGGAAACCGAGCAGTACTTC. It yields the protein CSVGTGQETEQYF.